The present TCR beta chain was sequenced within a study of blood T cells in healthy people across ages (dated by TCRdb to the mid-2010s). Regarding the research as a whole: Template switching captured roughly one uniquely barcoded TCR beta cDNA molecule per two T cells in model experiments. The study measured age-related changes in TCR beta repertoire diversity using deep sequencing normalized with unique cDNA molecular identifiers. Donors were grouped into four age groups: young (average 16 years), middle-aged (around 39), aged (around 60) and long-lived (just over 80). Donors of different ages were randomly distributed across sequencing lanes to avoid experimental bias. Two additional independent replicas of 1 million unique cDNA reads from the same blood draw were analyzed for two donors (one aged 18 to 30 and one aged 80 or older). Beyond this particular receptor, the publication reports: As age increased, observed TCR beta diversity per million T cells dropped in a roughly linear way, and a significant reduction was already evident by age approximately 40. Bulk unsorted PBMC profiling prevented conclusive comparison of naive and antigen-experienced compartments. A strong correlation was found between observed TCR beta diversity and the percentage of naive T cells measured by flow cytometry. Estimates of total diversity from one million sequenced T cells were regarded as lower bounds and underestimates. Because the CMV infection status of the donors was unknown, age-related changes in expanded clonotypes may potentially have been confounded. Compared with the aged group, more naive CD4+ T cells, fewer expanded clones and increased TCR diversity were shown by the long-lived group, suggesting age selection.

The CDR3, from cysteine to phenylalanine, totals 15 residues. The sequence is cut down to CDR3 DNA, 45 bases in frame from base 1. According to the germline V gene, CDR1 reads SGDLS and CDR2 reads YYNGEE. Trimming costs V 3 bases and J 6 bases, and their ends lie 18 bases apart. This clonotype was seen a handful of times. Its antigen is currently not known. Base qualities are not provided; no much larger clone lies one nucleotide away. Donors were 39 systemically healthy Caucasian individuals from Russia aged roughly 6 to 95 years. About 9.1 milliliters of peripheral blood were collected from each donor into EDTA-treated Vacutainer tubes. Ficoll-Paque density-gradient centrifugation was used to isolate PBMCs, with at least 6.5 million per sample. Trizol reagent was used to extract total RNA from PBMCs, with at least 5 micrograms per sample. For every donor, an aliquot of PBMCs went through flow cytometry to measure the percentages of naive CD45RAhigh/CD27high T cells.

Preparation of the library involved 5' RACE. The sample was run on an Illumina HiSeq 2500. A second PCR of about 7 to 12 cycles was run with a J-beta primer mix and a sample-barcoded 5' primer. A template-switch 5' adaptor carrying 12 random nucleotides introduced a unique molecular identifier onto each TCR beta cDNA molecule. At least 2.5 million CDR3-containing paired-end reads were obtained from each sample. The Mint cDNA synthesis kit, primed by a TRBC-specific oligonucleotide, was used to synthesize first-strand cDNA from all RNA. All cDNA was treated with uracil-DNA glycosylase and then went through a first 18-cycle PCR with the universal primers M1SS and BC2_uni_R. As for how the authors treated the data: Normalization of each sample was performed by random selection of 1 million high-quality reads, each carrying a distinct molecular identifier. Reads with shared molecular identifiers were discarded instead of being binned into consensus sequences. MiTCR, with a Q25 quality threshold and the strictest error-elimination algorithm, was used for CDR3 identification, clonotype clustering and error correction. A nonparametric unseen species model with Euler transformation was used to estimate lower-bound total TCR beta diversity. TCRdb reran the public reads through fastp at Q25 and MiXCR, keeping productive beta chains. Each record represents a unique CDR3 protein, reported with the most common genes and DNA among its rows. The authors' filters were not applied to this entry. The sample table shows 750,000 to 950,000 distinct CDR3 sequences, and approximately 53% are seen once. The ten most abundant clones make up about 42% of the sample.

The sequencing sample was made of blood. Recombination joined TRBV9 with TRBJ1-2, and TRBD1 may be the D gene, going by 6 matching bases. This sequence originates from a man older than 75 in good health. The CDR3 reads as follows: CASSGPRGPRDGYTF. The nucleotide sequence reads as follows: TGTGCCAGCAGCGGGCCCAGGGGTCCTCGGGATGGCTACACCTTC.